This TCR beta chain comes out of a study of stem cell transplantation in POMP-related autoinflammatory disease. Method: immunoSEQ multiplex PCR; TCRdb's copy keeps in-frame clones and lacks some. The table has tens of thousands of clones, about 81% seen once. Looked up from germline, CDR1 is MDHEN and CDR2 is SYDVKM. CDR3 size: 13 residues. V dropped 8 bases and J dropped 6 bases, with 13 bases sitting between them. V usage is TRBV28 and J usage is TRBJ2-2; D perhaps matches TRBD2 (6 bases). This clonotype was sampled from a human donor with POMP-related autoinflammation and immune dysregulation (PRAID). Sequences were derived from CD4+ T cells from PBMCs, sampled before stem cell transplantation. The CDR3 loop is CASLKWGAGELFF. CDR3 nucleotides: TGTGCCAGCCTCAAGTGGGGGGCCGGGGAGCTGTTTTTT.